This T cell receptor beta chain comes out of a study of Ad26.COV2.S vaccination and SARS-CoV-2 variants. Study-wide points: Considerable breadth of spike-specific CD8+ and CD4+ T cell responses has reportedly been documented following vaccination. The study found higher spike-specific TCR breadth in vaccine than placebo recipients. Total T cell responses were possibly underestimated by TCR breadth and depth analyses. Placebo recipients and vaccine recipients were similar in non-spike TCR breadth.

Turning to this clone: What it binds is not known.

Method: immunoSEQ multiplex PCR; TCRdb's copy keeps in-frame clones and lacks some. This table has 350,000 to 450,000 clones, just over 90% appearing once. In germline, CDR1 is SGDLS, CDR2 YYNGEE. V shed 3 bases and J 9 bases; nucleotides not matched to a gene: 3. This CDR3 has 12 amino acids. Source: peripheral blood, taken after recovery from COVID-19. The chain links TRBV9 to TRBJ2-1; TRBD1 matches 7 bases. This receptor was taken from a human donor who had recovered from COVID-19. The CDR3 nucleotides read TGTGCCAGCAGCGGGGACAGCGGTGAGCAGTTCTTC. This encodes CASSGDSGEQFF. The variable domain in full, with the rest retrieved from reference TRBV9 and TRBJ2-1, is DSGVTQTPKHLITATGQRVTLRCSPRSGDLSVYWYQQSLDQGLQFLIQYYNGEERAKGNILERFSAQQFPDLHSELNLSSLELGDSALYFCASSGDSGEQFFGPGTRLTVL.